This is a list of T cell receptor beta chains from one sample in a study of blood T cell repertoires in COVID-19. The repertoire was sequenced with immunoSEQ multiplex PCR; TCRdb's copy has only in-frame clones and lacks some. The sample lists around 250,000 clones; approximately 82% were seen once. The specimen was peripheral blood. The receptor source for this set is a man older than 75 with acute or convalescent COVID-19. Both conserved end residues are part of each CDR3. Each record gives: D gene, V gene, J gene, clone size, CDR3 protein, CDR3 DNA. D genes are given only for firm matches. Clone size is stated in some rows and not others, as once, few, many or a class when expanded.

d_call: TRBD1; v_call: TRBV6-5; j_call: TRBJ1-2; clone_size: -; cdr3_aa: CASRVQGEDGYTF; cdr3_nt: TGTGCCAGCAGGGTACAGGGGGAGGATGGCTACACCTTC
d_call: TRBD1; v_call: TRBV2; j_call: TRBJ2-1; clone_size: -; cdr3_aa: CASAPGQAYNEQFF; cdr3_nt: TGTGCCAGCGCTCCGGGACAGGCCTACAATGAGCAGTTCTTC
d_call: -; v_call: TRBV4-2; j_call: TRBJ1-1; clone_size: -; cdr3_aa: CASSQQEVNTEAFF; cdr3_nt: TGTGCCAGCAGCCAACAGGAGGTGAACACTGAAGCTTTCTTT
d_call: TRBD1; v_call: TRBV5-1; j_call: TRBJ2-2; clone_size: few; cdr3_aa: CASSRMGQPNTGELFF; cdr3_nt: TGCGCCAGCAGCCGCATGGGACAGCCAAACACCGGGGAGCTGTTTTTT
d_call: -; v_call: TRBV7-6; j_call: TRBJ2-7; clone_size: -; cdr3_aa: CASSLPGLDEQYF; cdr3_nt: TGTGCCAGCAGCTTACCAGGGTTGGACGAGCAGTACTTC
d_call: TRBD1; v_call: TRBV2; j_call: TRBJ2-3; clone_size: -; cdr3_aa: CASRVDRQLGTDTQYF; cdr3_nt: TGTGCCAGCAGGGTGGACAGGCAGTTAGGTACAGATACGCAGTATTTT
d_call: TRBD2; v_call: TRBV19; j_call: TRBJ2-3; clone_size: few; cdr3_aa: CASSIDSSGRAYGTDTQYF; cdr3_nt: TGTGCCAGTAGTATTGACTCTAGCGGGAGGGCCTATGGCACAGATACGCAGTATTTT
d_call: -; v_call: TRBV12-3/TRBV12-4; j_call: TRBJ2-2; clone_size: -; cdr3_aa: CASGPYSGELFF; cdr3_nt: TGTGCCAGCGGGCCCTACAGCGGGGAGCTGTTTTTT
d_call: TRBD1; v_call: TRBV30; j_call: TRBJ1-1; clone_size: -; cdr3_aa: CAWGDWDSTEAFF; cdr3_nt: TGTGCCTGGGGGGACTGGGACAGCACTGAAGCTTTCTTT
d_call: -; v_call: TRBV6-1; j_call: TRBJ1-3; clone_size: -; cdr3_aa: CASSERLGHLGTIYF; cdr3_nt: TGTGCCAGCAGTGAACGGCTAGGACACCTTGGCACCATATATTTT
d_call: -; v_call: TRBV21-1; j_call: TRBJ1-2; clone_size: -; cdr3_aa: CASSTKAGDREHYGYTF; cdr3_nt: TGTGCCAGCAGCACGAAAGCCGGAGACAGAGAACACTATGGCTACACCTTC
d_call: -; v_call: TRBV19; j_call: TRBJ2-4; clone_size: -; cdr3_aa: CASSSGLAKNIQYF; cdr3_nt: TGTGCCAGTAGTAGTGGGCTAGCCAAAAACATTCAGTACTTC
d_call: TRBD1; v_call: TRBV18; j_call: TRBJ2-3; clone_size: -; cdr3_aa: CASSLSLTGIDTQYF; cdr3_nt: TGTGCCAGCTCGCTTTCTCTGACAGGGATAGATACGCAGTATTTT
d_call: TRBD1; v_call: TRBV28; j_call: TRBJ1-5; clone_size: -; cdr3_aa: CAGMAGGAGQPQHF; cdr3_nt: TGTGCAGGTATGGCAGGGGGCGCGGGGCAGCCCCAGCATTTT
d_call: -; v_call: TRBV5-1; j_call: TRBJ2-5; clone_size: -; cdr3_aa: CASSWGHSQETQYF; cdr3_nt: TGCGCCAGCAGCTGGGGACACAGTCAAGAGACCCAGTACTTC
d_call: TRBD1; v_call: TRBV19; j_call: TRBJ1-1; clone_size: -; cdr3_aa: CATQDREKRYGFF; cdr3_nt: TGTGCCACCCAGGACAGGGAGAAGCGTTATGGGTTCTTT
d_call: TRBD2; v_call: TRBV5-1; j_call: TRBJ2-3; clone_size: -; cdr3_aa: CASSLAASGHTDTQYF; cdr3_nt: TGCGCCAGCAGCTTGGCAGCTAGCGGACACACAGATACGCAGTATTTT
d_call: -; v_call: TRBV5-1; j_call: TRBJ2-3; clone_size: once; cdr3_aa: CASTHNRWTDTQYF; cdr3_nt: TGCGCCAGCACCCACAATCGCTGGACAGATACGCAGTATTTT
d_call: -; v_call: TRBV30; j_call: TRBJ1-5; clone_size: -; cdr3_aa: CAWASSTSEPQHF; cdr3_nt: TGTGCCTGGGCCTCCTCAACTTCGGAGCCCCAGCATTTT
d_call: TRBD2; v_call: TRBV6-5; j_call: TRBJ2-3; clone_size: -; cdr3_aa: CASSYGLAADTQYF; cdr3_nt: TGTGCCAGCAGTTACGGACTAGCTGCGGATACGCAGTATTTT
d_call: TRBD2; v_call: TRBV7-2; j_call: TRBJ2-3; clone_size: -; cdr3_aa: CASRVMGSGGAGDTQYF; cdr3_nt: TGTGCCAGCAGGGTAATGGGAAGCGGGGGGGCTGGAGATACGCAGTATTTT
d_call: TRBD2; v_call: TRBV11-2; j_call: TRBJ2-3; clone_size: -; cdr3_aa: CASSSPLGRERTDTQYF; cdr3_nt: TGTGCCAGCAGTTCACCCCTTGGGCGGGAGAGGACAGATACGCAGTATTTT
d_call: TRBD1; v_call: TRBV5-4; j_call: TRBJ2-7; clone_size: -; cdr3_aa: CASTSPGQGGYEQYF; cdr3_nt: TGTGCCAGCACCTCCCCGGGACAGGGAGGCTACGAGCAGTACTTC
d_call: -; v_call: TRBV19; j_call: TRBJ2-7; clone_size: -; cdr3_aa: CASSPPGQGLNPWPYEQYF; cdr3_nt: TGTGCCAGTAGTCCCCCCGGGCAGGGTCTCAATCCCTGGCCCTACGAGCAGTACTTC
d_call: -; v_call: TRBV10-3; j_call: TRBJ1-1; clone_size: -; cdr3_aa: CAISALTSENTEAFF; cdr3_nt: TGTGCCATCAGCGCCCTGACTTCTGAGAACACTGAAGCTTTCTTT
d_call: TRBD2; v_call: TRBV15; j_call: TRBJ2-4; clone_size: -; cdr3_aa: CATSRDPLSGRAGNIQYF; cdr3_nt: TGTGCCACCAGCAGAGATCCTTTAAGCGGGAGGGCCGGAAACATTCAGTACTTC